The rows below give T cell receptor beta chains drawn from one sample of a study of cytomegalovirus exposure and HLA in healthy donors. This table comes from immunoSEQ multiplex PCR, and its TCRdb copy is limited to in-frame clones, with some not included. The table has about 160,000 clones, roughly four fifths seen once. The sequenced material came from PBMCs. Receptors originate from a man in his sixties in good health and CMV-seronegative. The CDR3 runs from the conserved cysteine through the conserved F or W. D genes are given only for firm matches.

D	length	J	V	CDR3	DNA
-	14	TRBJ1-5	TRBV9	CASSVDSQNQPQHF	TGTGCCAGCAGCGTGGACAGTCAAAATCAGCCCCAGCATTTT
-	14	TRBJ2-3	TRBV9	CASSVAGRPDTQYF	TGTGCCAGCAGCGTAGCTGGCAGGCCAGATACGCAGTATTTT
TRBD1	14	TRBJ2-7	TRBV28	CASSTGAQSYEQYF	TGTGCCAGCAGTACAGGGGCACAGTCCTACGAGCAGTACTTC
-	16	TRBJ2-7	TRBV7-6	CASSLGTGVVTYEQYF	TGTGCCAGCAGCTTAGGGACGGGGGTCGTTACCTACGAGCAGTACTTC
-	19	TRBJ2-6	TRBV27	CASSLYGRQKPSGANVLTF	TGTGCCAGCAGTTTATATGGCAGACAGAAACCCTCTGGGGCCAACGTCCTGACTTTC
TRBD1	16	TRBJ2-3	TRBV7-9	CASRLNGQGDWDTQYF	TGTGCCAGCAGACTAAACGGACAGGGGGATTGGGATACGCAGTATTTT
-	14	TRBJ1-2	TRBV5-1	CASSSSIQGYGYTF	TGCGCCAGCAGCTCCAGCATTCAGGGCTATGGCTACACCTTC
-	13	TRBJ1-5	TRBV7-2	CASSSQENQPQHF	TGTGCCAGCAGCTCACAGGAAAATCAGCCCCAGCATTTT
-	15	TRBJ1-3	TRBV30	CAWSPDRGAGNTIYF	TGTGCCTGGAGTCCCGACAGAGGAGCTGGAAACACCATATATTTT
-	12	TRBJ2-5	TRBV6-1	CASESRVREQYF	TGTGCCAGCGAATCGAGGGTTAGAGAGCAGTACTTC
TRBD1	15	TRBJ2-7	TRBV7-9	CAIQLRGPLSYEQYF	TGTGCCATCCAGCTCAGGGGGCCACTCTCCTACGAGCAGTACTTC